This TCR beta chain was found in a study of vaccination effects on CD4 cells after COVID-19. The method was immunoSEQ multiplex PCR; TCRdb's version includes in-frame clones alone and lacks a portion of them. The repertoire includes about 63,000 clones, around three quarters of them detected once, and 3% to 4% sits in the top ten. The CDR3 consists of 13 residues. In germline, CDR1 is LGHDT, CDR2 YNNKEL (reference sequence). The ends were cut back, 6 bases at V and 1 base at J, with 9 bases in the middle. Sequencing was preceded by expansion of antigen-specific CD4+ T cells with viral peptide pools in the ViraFEST assay. Once cultured for approximately ten days, the cells underwent separation to obtain CD4+ T cells. People in the vaccine group had not been infected with SARS-CoV-2 before, and their nucleocapsid antibodies were negative. This clone was seen a single time. Its antigen is undetermined.

The receptor's source is a human donor who received a COVID-19 vaccine. The rearrangement uses TRBV3-1 (or the pseudogene TRBV3-2) and TRBJ1-1; D possibly corresponds to TRBD1 (5 bases). The sequencing used CD4+ T cells from PBMCs cultured with HCoV-OC43 spike peptides, collected before COVID-19 vaccination. Subset described: HCoV-OC43 spike overlapping peptide pool stimulation. CDR3 protein: CASRLRENTEAFF. The CDR3 region has the DNA TGTGCCAGCAGGCTCAGGGAGAACACTGAAGCTTTCTTT.